The clone carrying this T cell receptor beta chain was seen ten or more times. Its cognate antigen is unknown. Total RNA, at least 5 micrograms per sample, was extracted from PBMCs. From germline, CDR1 is MNHEY and CDR2 SVGAGI. The CDR3 has 13 amino acids. V gave up 8 bases and J gave up 2 bases; unmatched junction bases: 4. The sample is drawn from a study of blood T cells in healthy people across ages. Findings and caveats of the study: More naive CD4+ cells and higher diversity marked long-lived donors relative to aged donors.

A J-beta primer mix and a sample-barcoded 5' primer were used in a second PCR of about 6 to 12 cycles. No fewer than 2.5 million CDR3-containing paired-end reads came from each sample. One entry per CDR3 protein results from TCRdb running MiXCR on the 5' RACE reads. This sample carries about 580,000 distinct CDR3 sequences, around half of them seen once, and the ten largest clones take approximately 23%. This sequence was found in an elderly man in good health. Sequences were obtained from blood. The chain combines TRBV6-5 with TRBJ2-7; TRBD2 agrees at 9 bases. The CDR3 coding sequence is TGTGCCAGCTTTTCTAGCGGGACCTACGAGCAGTACTTC. The encoded protein is CASFSSGTYEQYF.